These 24 T cell receptor beta chains were sequenced from one sample in a study of CD8+ T cells in alopecia areata. Treatment meaning: oral pan-JAK inhibitor, 5-10 mg twice daily. Extracted RNA was reverse transcribed, and the resulting cDNA served as sequencing template. Measured with immunoSEQ multiplex PCR; TCRdb has only the in-frame clones, and not every one. The table lists under 200,000 clones, approximately 62% of them singletons, with approximately 15% in the top ten. The sequences come from CD4+ T cells sorted from blood, collected at week 24, from a patient treated with tofacitinib. The receptors originated from a human donor with alopecia areata.

The V and J genes are TRBV9 and TRBJ1-2, with a possible D match to TRBD1 (5 bases). Per the germline V gene, CDR1 is SGDLS and CDR2 is YYNGEE. Between the trimmed V and J ends, which lost 7 bases and 8 bases, there was a span of 21 bases. The CDR3 covers 14 residues. The CDR3 sequence is CASGRQSEVGGYTF. The CDR3 nucleotides are TGTGCCAGCGGGCGACAGAGCGAAGTTGGAGGCTACACCTTC.

The chain joins TRBV6-5 to TRBJ2-7; D may match TRBD1 or TRBD2 (6 bases each). The CDR3 is made up of 16 amino acids. Deletions cut 2 bases from V and 6 bases from J, with 20 bases between. Per the germline V gene, CDR1 is MNHEY and CDR2 is SVGAGI. The CDR3 protein is CASSYIRSGAGSEQYF. In DNA, the CDR3 is TGTGCCAGCAGTTACATTCGCTCGGGGGCAGGGAGCGAGCAGTACTTC.

This clone was seen a handful of times. The rearrangement uses TRBV5-1 and TRBJ1-2; the D is unclear. V was trimmed by 5 bases and J by 7 bases, leaving 9 bases between them. The CDR3 is 11 amino acids. Germline assignment: CDR1 SGHRS and CDR2 YFSETQ. The DNA for the CDR3 is TGCGCCAGCAGGAATCCCGGTGGCTACACCTTC. Amino acids: CASRNPGGYTF.

This rearrangement joins TRBV7-2 to TRBJ1-2; 11 positions agree with TRBD1. The CDR3 extends over 14 amino acids. After removal of 6 bases from V and 2 bases from J, the junction contained 2 bases not matched to a gene. Germline V gene data show CDR1 as SGHTA and CDR2 as FQGNSA. Here the CDR3 reads CASSRDRGNYGYTF. CDR3 DNA sequence: TGTGCCAGCAGTCGGGACAGGGGGAACTATGGCTACACCTTC.

The rearrangement joins TRBV29-1 to TRBJ2-5, with 10 nucleotides matching TRBD1. V lost 4 bases, J lost 5 bases, and 4 bases stayed unmatched. The germline gives CDR1 SQVTM, CDR2 ANQGSEA. There are 13 residues in the CDR3. CDR3 loop: CSVGTGGRETQYF. Here the CDR3 DNA reads TGCAGCGTTGGGACAGGGGGTCGGGAGACCCAGTACTTC.

The genes are TRBV6-5 and TRBJ2-5; 7 positions agree with TRBD2. The CDR3 extends over 16 amino acids. Germline V lookup: CDR1 MNHEY, CDR2 SVGAGI. Losses at the gene ends were 2 bases for V and 1 base for J; bases not matched to a gene: 7. The CDR3 here is CASSYAGVMGQETQYF. CDR3 DNA sequence: TGTGCCAGCAGTTACGCGGGGGTAATGGGCCAAGAGACCCAGTACTTC.

This clone was seen only a few times. V is TRBV7-9 and J is TRBJ2-3; 9 bases are a match to TRBD2. The germline V gene has CDR1 SEHNR and CDR2 FQNEAQ (reference sequence). CDR3 length: 15 amino acids. J gave up 7 bases and V 4 bases, and 9 bases lay outside the gene matches. The CDR3 reads CASSSSGLAPNTQYF. CDR3 DNA: TGTGCCAGCAGCTCCTCGGGACTAGCCCCCAATACGCAGTATTTT. Supplemented by reference TRBV7-9 and TRBJ2-3, the full variable domain reads DTGVSQNPRHKITKRGQNVTFRCDPISEHNRLYWYRQTLGQGPEFLTYFQNEAQLEKSRLLSDRFSAERPKGSFSTLEIQRTEQGDSAMYLCASSSSGLAPNTQYFGPGTRLTVL.

V gene TRBV27 combines with J gene TRBJ2-5; TRBD2 might be the D (6 bases). CDR3 length: 14 residues. V dropped 6 bases and J dropped 2 bases, with 13 bases sitting between them. Germline V lookup: CDR1 MNHEY, CDR2 SMNVEV (reference sequence). CDR3 nucleotide sequence: TGTGCCAGCAGCTCCTATGGGAGGCAAGAGACCCAGTACTTC. It translates to CASSSYGRQETQYF.

This chain connects TRBV18 to TRBJ1-1; D not resolved. Trimming removed 3 bases from V and 5 bases from J, with 22 bases in between. Germline CDR1 KGHSH, CDR2 LQKENI. The CDR3 has 17 amino acids. The CDR3 DNA sequence: TGTGCCAGCTCACCCCGAATGGGCACCCAGCGAGGGACTGAAGCTTTCTTT. Translation: CASSPRMGTQRGTEAFF.

The J gene is TRBJ2-7, the V gene TRBV2; tentatively, D is TRBD2 (5 bases). Germline CDR1 reads SNHLY; CDR2 reads FYNNEI. The V end was cut by 8 bases, the J end by 3 bases, with 14 bases between. The CDR3 is made up of 13 amino acids. CDR3 in amino acids: CASGVTGNYEQYF. The CDR3 DNA follows: TGTGCCAGCGGAGTCACGGGGAACTACGAGCAGTACTTC.

A note on this clone: Other DNA sequences from this sample encode an identical CDR3 as well. The chain links TRBV5-1 to TRBJ2-7; 7 bases agree with TRBD1. This CDR3 region has 12 residues. V was clipped by 1 base and J by 5 bases; unmatched bases: 0. Germline V gene sequence: CDR1 SGHRS, CDR2 YFSETQ. For the CDR3, the DNA is TGCGCCAGCAGCTTGACAGGGGACGAGCAGTACTTC. Protein sequence: CASSLTGDEQYF.

The chain uses TRBV4-2 and TRBJ1-1; D is undetermined. Germline V gene lookup returns CDR1 LGHNA and CDR2 YNFKEQ. CDR3 length: 14 amino acids. The V gene lost 0 bases and the J gene lost 1 base, with 6 bases spanning the gap. The CDR3, as DNA: TGTGCCAGCAGCCAAGAATACCGGAACACTGAAGCTTTCTTT. This encodes CASSQEYRNTEAFF.

The chain uses TRBV29-1 and TRBJ1-2; the D is unclear. CDR3 size: 11 residues. Germline lookup yields CDR1 SQVTM and CDR2 ANQGSEA. Trimming shortened V by 6 bases and J by 5 bases, and 10 bases separated the two germline ends. This CDR3 is CSVTVAYGYTF. CDR3 sequence (DNA): TGCAGCGTAACGGTGGCTTATGGCTACACCTTC.

The V and J genes are TRBV19 and TRBJ1-5, with D possibly TRBD1 on 5 matching bases. Germline V gene data show CDR1 as LNHDA and CDR2 as SQIVND (reference sequence). V gave up 1 base and J gave up 1 base, with 17 bases separating them. The CDR3 is 18 amino acids. Here the CDR3 reads CASSIGWVGVSSNQPQHF. Written as DNA, the CDR3 is TGTGCCAGTAGTATAGGATGGGTGGGGGTGTCCAGCAATCAGCCCCAGCATTTT.

Only a few counts were recorded for this clone. The rearrangement links TRBV4-1 to TRBJ1-1, with a tentative D call TRBD1 (6 bases). Germline V CDR1 and CDR2: MGHRA, YSYEKL. Trimming took 7 bases from V and 6 from J, leaving 15 bases between them. The CDR3 runs to 13 residues. CDR3: CASKGGASSEAFF. CDR3 nucleotides: TGCGCCAGCAAGGGGGGGGCCTCCTCTGAAGCTTTCTTT.

This clone was picked up a small number of times. This rearrangement joins TRBV2 to TRBJ1-5, with a possible D match to TRBD1 (6 bases). This CDR3 is 16 amino acids long. CDR1 is SNHLY, CDR2 FYNNEI, per germline. V was shortened by 1 base and J by 8 bases, with 18 bases between the two germline ends. CDR3 nucleotide sequence: TGTGCCAGCAGTGAAGGGGGATTCGGAGGGGGAAAGCCCCAGCATTTT. Protein product: CASSEGGFGGGKPQHF.

The chain recombines TRBV19 with TRBJ2-2, with D possibly TRBD1 on 6 matching bases. This CDR3 is 16 amino acids long. Germline-derived CDR1 and CDR2 are LNHDA and SQIVND (reference sequence). The V and J ends lost 0 bases and 1 base respectively, with 9 bases between them. The CDR3 coding sequence is TGTGCCAGTAGTATAGAGCTACAGGGGAACACCGGGGAGCTGTTTTTT. Residues: CASSIELQGNTGELFF. Filled out from reference TRBV19 and TRBJ2-2, the complete variable domain reads DGGITQSPKYLFRKEGQNVTLSCEQNLNHDAMYWYRQDPGQGLRLIYYSQIVNDFQKGDIAEGYSVSREKKESFPLTVTSAQKNPTAFYLCASSIELQGNTGELFFGEGSRLTVL.

This clone was detected only a few times. The genes are TRBV29-1 and TRBJ2-2, with D unresolved. The germline CDR1 and CDR2 sequences are SQVTM and ANQGSEA. The CDR3 is 11 residues long. The germline V and J ends were trimmed by 7 bases and 5 bases, with 8 bases remaining between them. The CDR3 loop reads CSASRTGELFF. CDR3 bases: TGCAGCGCGAGTAGGACCGGGGAGCTGTTTTTT.

This clone was seen more than once but under ten times. This chain links TRBV23-1 with TRBJ2-7; no reliable D call. TRBV23-1 counts as an open reading frame of uncertain function. With 4 bases removed from V and 0 bases from J, the gap between germline ends came to 13 bases. The CDR3 has 15 amino acids. This CDR3 is CASSPGRTYSYEQYF. The DNA of the CDR3 is TGCGCCAGCAGTCCGGGTAGGACCTACTCCTACGAGCAGTACTTC.

Written as DNA, the CDR3 is TGTGCCAGCAGGCGGTCGGCTAGCGACACAGATACGCAGTATTTT. Amino acids: CASRRSASDTDTQYF. The rearrangement joins TRBV7-9 to TRBJ2-3; D may be TRBD2 (6 bases). CDR1 is SEHNR and CDR2 is FQNEAQ in the germline V gene (reference sequence). CDR3 length: 15 residues. With 6 bases removed from V and 2 bases from J, the gap between germline ends came to 15 bases.

This clone was seen only a few times. V is TRBV9 and J is TRBJ2-3; tentatively, D is TRBD2 (5 bases). The CDR3 totals 14 residues. With 4 bases removed from V and 6 bases from J, the gap between germline ends came to 15 bases. In germline, CDR1 is SGDLS, CDR2 YYNGEE. CDR3 DNA sequence: TGTGCCAGCAGCCCCCGCCCGAGCGGCGATACGCAGTATTTT. Translation gives CASSPRPSGDTQYF.

The genes are TRBV2 and TRBJ2-2; D gene uncertain. CDR1 is SNHLY and CDR2 is FYNNEI in the germline V gene. The CDR3 is 12 residues long. Trimming removed 4 bases at V and 7 bases at J, with 7 bases between. The CDR3 is CASSVLGGELFF. The CDR3 region has the DNA TGTGCCAGCAGTGTACTCGGCGGGGAGCTGTTTTTT.

This clone was seen a few times. Other nucleotide sequences in the sample specify the same CDR3. The chain joins TRBV5-1 to TRBJ1-5; 9 bases are shared with TRBD1. This CDR3 region has 15 residues. Germline V gene lookup returns CDR1 SGHRS and CDR2 YFSETQ. J lost 4 bases, V lost 0 bases, and 2 bases had no gene match. The CDR3: CASSLDGQGNQPQHF. The CDR3 DNA follows: TGCGCCAGCAGCTTGGATGGACAGGGGAATCAGCCCCAGCATTTT.

This chain links TRBV14 with TRBJ1-1; D remains ambiguous. The CDR3 has 14 amino acids. The germline V gene encodes CDR1 SGHDN and CDR2 FVKESK. V lost 6 bases, J lost 1 base, and 12 bases lay in between. The CDR3 DNA reads as TGTGCCAGCAGGGTCGGCGGAGGGAACACTGAAGCTTTCTTT. This encodes CASRVGGGNTEAFF.